Below, 8 T cell receptor beta chains from the same sample are listed, as sequenced in a study of shared clonotypes between healthy human individuals. This table comes from immunoSEQ multiplex PCR, and its TCRdb copy is limited to in-frame clones, with some not included. This table holds approximately 1.1 million clones, around 78% found once. Input material: memory CD4+ T cells from PBMCs. Subset indicated: CD45RA-negative fraction. The receptors stem from a man aged 18 to 29 in good health. Some clones in this sample may be carry-over from other donors' samples.

Remarks on this clone: At the DNA level, this CDR3 is encoded by other sequences in the same sample as well. This chain uses TRBV28 with TRBJ2-7; D might be TRBD2 (7 bases). V dropped 6 bases and J dropped 0 bases, with 12 bases sitting between them. CDR3 size: 14 residues. CDR1 MDHEN and CDR2 SYDVKM come from the germline V gene. For the CDR3, the DNA is TGTGCCAGCAGGGGAGGGGGGAGCTCCTACGAGCAGTACTTC. Translating gives CASRGGGSSYEQYF.

This sequence joins TRBV5-5 and TRBJ2-3, with TRBD1 matching 9 bases. The CDR3 consists of 18 residues. Germline CDR1 is SGHKS and CDR2 is YYEKEE (reference sequence). J lost 3 bases, V lost 4 bases, and 15 bases had no gene match. CDR3 amino acids: CASSRSAQTGGLTDTQYF. CDR3 nucleotides: TGTGCCAGCAGCCGGTCGGCACAAACAGGGGGCTTGACAGATACGCAGTATTTT.

The chain links TRBV6-5 to TRBJ2-7, with unresolved D. V was trimmed by 5 bases and J by 6 bases, leaving 17 bases between them. Germline V gene sequence: CDR1 MNHEY, CDR2 SVGAGI. This CDR3 has 14 residues. CDR3 DNA sequence: TGTGCCAGCAGTAAAACCCAGGACCTCCGCGAGCAGTACTTC. Its protein is CASSKTQDLREQYF.

For the CDR3, the DNA is TGTGCCAGCAGCTCGGCGGGAGCGACCCGGGATGGCTACACCTTC. This translates into CASSSAGATRDGYTF. The chain employs TRBV5-6 and TRBJ1-2; the D is unclear. Germline V gives CDR1 SGHDT, CDR2 YYEEEE. V was clipped by 3 bases and J by 6 bases, with 18 bases between them. The CDR3 runs 15 residues. The full variable domain, its missing parts supplied by reference TRBV5-6 and TRBJ1-2, is DAGVTQSPTHLIKTRGQQVTLRCSPKSGHDTVSWYQQALGQGPQFIFQYYEEEERQRGNFPDRFSGHQFPNYSSELNVNALLLGDSALYLCASSSAGATRDGYTFGSGTRLTVV.

J is TRBJ2-2 and V is TRBV9; D might be TRBD1 or TRBD2, each matching 5 bases. V was pared by 4 bases and J by 0 bases, with 19 bases between. The CDR3 runs to 18 residues. Germline CDR1 is SGDLS and CDR2 is YYNGEE. The CDR3 sequence is CASSPRDPAMANTGELFF. CDR3 sequence (DNA): TGTGCCAGCAGCCCCCGGGACCCTGCTATGGCGAACACCGGGGAGCTGTTTTTT. The full variable domain, in which reference TRBV9 and TRBJ2-2 provide the parts outside the CDR3, is DSGVTQTPKHLITATGQRVTLRCSPRSGDLSVYWYQQSLDQGLQFLIQYYNGEERAKGNILERFSAQQFPDLHSELNLSSLELGDSALYFCASSPRDPAMANTGELFFGEGSRLTVL.

The chain employs TRBV6-1 and TRBJ1-2; 7 bases are shared with TRBD1. The CDR3 has 16 amino acids. Looked up from germline, CDR1 is MNHNS and CDR2 is SASEGT. The V gene end was trimmed by 2 bases and the J gene end by 4 bases; junction bases not matched to a gene: 10. CDR3 nucleotides: TGTGCCAGCAGTGAACCTTGGACAGGTTCCATCTATGGCTACACCTTC. Translated: CASSEPWTGSIYGYTF.

J is TRBJ1-1 and V is TRBV6-6; 8 bases fit TRBD1. The CDR3 loop spans 15 amino acids. The J segment lost 5 bases and the V segment lost 2 bases, leaving 7 bases of the junction unmatched. Germline-derived CDR1 and CDR2 are MNHNY and SVGAGI (reference sequence). The CDR3 reads CASSYDRDRHTEAFF. The DNA of the CDR3 is TGTGCCAGCAGTTACGACCGGGACAGGCATACTGAAGCTTTCTTT.

The chain employs TRBV2 and TRBJ1-5; a weak D match, TRBD1 (5 bases). The CDR3 length is 13 residues. The V and J ends lost 7 bases and 3 bases respectively, with 10 bases between them. Germline V lookup: CDR1 SNHLY, CDR2 FYNNEI. The CDR3 coding sequence is TGTGCCAGCAAGAGGGGTCCCAATCAGCCCCAGCATTTT. This encodes CASKRGPNQPQHF.